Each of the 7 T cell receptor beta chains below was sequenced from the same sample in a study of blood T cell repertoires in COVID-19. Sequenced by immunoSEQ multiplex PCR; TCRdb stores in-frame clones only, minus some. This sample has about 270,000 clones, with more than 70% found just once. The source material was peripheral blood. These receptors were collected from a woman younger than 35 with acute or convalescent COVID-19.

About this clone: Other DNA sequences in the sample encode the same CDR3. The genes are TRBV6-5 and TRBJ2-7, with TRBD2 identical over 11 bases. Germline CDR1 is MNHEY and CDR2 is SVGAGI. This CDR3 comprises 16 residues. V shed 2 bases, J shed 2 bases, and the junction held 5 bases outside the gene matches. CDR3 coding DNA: TGTGCCAGCAGTTACGGGCTAGCGGGAGGACCCTACGAGCAGTACTTC. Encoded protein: CASSYGLAGGPYEQYF.

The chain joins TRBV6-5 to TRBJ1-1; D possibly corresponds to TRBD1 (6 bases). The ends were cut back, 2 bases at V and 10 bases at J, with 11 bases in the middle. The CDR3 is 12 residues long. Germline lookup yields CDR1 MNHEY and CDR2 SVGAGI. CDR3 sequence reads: CASSYDTGSAFF. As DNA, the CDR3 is TGTGCCAGCAGTTACGACACAGGGTCAGCTTTCTTT.

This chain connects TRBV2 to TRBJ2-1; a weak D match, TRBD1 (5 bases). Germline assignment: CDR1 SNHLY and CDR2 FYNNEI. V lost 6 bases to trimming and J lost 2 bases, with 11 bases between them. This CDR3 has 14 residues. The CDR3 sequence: CASRADSTYNEQFF. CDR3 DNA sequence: TGTGCCAGCAGAGCCGACAGTACCTACAATGAGCAGTTCTTC.

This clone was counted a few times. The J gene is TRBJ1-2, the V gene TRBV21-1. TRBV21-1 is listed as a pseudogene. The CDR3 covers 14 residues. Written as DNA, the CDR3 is TGTGCCAGCAGCTCTCCGGGAGATTTTTATGGCTACACCTTC. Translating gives CASSSPGDFYGYTF.

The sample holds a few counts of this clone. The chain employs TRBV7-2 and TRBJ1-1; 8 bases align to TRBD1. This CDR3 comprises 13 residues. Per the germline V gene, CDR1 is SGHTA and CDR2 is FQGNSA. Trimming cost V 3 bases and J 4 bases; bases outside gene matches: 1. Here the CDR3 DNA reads TGTGCCAGCAGCTTGACAGGGGTCACTGAAGCTTTCTTT. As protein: CASSLTGVTEAFF.

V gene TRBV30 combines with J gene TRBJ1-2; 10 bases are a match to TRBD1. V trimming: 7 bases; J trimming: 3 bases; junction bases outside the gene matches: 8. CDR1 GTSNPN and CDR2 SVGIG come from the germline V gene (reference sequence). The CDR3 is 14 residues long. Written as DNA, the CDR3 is TGTGCCTCTCCGGGACAGGGGCCCTACTATGGCTACACCTTC. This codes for CASPGQGPYYGYTF.

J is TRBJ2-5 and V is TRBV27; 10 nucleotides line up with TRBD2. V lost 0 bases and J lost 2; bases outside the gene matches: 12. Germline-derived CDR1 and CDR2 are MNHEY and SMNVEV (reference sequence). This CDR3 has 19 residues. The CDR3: CASSLSPPVSGRDQETQYF. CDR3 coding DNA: TGTGCCAGCAGTTTATCCCCTCCCGTGAGCGGGAGGGATCAAGAGACCCAGTACTTC.